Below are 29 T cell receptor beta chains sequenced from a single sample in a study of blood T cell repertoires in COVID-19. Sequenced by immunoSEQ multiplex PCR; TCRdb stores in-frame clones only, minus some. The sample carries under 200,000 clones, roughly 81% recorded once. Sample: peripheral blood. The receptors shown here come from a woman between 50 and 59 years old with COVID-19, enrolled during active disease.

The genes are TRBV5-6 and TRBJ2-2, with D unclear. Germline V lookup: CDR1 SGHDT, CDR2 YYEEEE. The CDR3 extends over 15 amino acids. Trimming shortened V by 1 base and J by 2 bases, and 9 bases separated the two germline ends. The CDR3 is CASSLWQTNTGELFF. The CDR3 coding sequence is TGTGCCAGCAGCTTGTGGCAGACTAACACCGGGGAGCTGTTTTTT.

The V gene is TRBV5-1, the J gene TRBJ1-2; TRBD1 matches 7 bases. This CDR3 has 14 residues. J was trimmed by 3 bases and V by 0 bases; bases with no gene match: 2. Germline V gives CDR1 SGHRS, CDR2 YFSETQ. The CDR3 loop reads CASSLETGDYGYTF. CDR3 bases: TGCGCCAGCAGCTTGGAAACAGGGGACTATGGCTACACCTTC. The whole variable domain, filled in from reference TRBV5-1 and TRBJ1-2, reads KAGVTQTPRYLIKTRGQQVTLSCSPISGHRSVSWYQQTPGQGLQFLFEYFSETQRNKGNFPGRFSGRQFSNSRSEMNVSTLELGDSALYLCASSLETGDYGYTFGSGTRLTVV.

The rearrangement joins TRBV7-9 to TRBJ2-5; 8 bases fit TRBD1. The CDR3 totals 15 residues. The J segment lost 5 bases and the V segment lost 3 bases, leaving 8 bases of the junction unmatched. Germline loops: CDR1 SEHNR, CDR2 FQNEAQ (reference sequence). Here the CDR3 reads CASSFPLDRGETQYF. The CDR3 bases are TGTGCCAGCAGCTTCCCTCTCGACAGGGGTGAGACCCAGTACTTC.

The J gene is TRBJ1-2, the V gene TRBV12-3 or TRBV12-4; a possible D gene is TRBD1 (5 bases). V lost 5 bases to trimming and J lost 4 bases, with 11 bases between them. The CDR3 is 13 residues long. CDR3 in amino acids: CASSRDSLYGYTF. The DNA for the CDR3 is TGTGCCAGCAGTCGCGACAGCCTCTATGGCTACACCTTC.

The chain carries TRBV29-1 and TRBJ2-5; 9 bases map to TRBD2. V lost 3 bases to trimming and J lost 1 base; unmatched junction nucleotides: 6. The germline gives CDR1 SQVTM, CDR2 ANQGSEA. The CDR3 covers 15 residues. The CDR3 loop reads CSVEILAGIQETQYF. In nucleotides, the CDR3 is TGCAGCGTTGAGATACTAGCGGGTATCCAAGAGACCCAGTACTTC.

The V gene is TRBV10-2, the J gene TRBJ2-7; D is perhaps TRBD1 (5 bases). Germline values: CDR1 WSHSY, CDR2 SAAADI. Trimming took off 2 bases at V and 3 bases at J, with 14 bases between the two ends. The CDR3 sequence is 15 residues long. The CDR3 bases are TGCGCCAGCAGTGAGAGGGTAACAGGTGGCTACGAGCAGTACTTC. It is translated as CASSERVTGGYEQYF.

The CDR3: CASSQAGEKLFF. CDR3 coding DNA: TGCGCCAGCAGCCAAGCAGGTGAAAAACTGTTTTTT. The chain recombines TRBV4-1 with TRBJ1-4; D is undetermined. Germline-derived CDR1 and CDR2 are MGHRA and YSYEKL. The CDR3 covers 12 residues. Trimming shortened V by 1 base and J by 7 bases, and 4 bases separated the two germline ends.

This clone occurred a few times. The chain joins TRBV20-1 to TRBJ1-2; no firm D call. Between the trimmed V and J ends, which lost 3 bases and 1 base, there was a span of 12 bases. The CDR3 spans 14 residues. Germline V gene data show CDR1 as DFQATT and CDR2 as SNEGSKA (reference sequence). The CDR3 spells CSASDLSGNYGYTF. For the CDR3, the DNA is TGCAGTGCTAGTGACCTAAGTGGTAACTATGGCTACACCTTC.

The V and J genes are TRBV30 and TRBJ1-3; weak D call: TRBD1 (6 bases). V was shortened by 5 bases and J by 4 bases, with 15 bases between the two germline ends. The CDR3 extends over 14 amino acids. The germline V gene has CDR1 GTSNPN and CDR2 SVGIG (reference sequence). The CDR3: CAWDRRGHGNTIYF. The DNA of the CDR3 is TGTGCCTGGGACCGGCGGGGGCACGGAAACACCATATATTTT.

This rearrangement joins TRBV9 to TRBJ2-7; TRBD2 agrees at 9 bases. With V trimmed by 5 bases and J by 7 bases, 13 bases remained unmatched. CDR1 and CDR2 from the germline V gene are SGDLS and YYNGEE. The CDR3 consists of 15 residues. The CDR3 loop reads CASSEGGGGAWEQYF. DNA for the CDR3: TGTGCCAGCAGTGAAGGAGGCGGGGGGGCGTGGGAGCAGTACTTC.

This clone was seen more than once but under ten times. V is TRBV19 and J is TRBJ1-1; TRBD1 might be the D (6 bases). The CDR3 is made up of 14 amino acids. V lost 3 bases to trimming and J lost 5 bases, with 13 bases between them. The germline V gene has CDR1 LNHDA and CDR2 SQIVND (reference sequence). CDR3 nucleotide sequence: TGTGCCAGTAGTATGCTTGACAGGTTTACTGAAGCTTTCTTT. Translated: CASSMLDRFTEAFF. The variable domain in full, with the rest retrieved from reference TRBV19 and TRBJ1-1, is DGGITQSPKYLFRKEGQNVTLSCEQNLNHDAMYWYRQDPGQGLRLIYYSQIVNDFQKGDIAEGYSVSREKKESFPLTVTSAQKNPTAFYLCASSMLDRFTEAFFGQGTRLTVV.

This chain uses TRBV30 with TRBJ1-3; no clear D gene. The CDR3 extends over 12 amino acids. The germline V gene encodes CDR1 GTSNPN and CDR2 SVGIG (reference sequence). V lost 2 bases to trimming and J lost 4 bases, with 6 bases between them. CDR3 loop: CAWSLSGNTIYF. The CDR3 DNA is TGTGCCTGGAGTCTTTCCGGAAACACCATATATTTT.

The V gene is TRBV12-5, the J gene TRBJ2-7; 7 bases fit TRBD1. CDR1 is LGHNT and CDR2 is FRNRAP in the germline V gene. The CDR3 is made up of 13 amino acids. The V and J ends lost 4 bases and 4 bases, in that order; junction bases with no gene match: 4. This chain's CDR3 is CASGWTGLYEQYF. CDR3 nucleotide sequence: TGTGCTAGTGGTTGGACAGGTCTGTACGAGCAGTACTTC.

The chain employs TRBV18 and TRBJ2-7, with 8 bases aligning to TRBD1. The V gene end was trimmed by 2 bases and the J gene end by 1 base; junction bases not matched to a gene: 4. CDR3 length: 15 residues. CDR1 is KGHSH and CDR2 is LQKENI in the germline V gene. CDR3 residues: CASSPGTGVSYEQYF. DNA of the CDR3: TGTGCCAGCTCACCAGGGACAGGAGTTTCCTACGAGCAGTACTTC.

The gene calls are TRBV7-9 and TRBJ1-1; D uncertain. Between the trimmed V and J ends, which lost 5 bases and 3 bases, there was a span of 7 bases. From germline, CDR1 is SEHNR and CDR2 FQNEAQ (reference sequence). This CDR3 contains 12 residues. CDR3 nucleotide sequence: TGTGCCAGCAGCCCACGGGACACTGAAGCTTTCTTT. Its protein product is CASSPRDTEAFF.

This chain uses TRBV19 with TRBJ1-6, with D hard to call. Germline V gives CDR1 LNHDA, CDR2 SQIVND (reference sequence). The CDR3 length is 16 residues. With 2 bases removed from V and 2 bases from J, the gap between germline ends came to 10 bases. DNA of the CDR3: TGTGCCAGTAGTATAATCGCGGAGACCTATAATTCACCCCTCCACTTT. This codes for CASSIIAETYNSPLHF.

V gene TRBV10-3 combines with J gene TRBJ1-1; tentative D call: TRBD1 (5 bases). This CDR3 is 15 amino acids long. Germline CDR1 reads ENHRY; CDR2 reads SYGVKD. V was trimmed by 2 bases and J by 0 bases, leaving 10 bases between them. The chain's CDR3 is CAISEGTGMNTEAFF. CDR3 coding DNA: TGTGCCATCAGTGAGGGAACAGGAATGAACACTGAAGCTTTCTTT.

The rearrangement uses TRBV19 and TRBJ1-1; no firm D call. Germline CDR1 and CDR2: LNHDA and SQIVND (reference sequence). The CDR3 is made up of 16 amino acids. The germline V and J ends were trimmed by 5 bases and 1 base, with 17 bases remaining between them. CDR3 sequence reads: CASSGGLARANTEAFF. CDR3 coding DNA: TGTGCCAGTAGTGGAGGGTTGGCCCGAGCGAACACTGAAGCTTTCTTT.

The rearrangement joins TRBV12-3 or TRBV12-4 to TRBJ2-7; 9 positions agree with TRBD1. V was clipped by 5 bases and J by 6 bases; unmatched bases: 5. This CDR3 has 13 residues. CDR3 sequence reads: CASSPTGGGEQYF. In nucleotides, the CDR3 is TGTGCCAGCAGTCCGACAGGGGGTGGCGAGCAGTACTTC.

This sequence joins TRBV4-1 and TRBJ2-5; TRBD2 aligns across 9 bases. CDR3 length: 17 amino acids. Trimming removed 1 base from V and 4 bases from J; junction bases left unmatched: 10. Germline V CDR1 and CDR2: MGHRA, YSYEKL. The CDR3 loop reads CASSQGGAAGGPETQYF. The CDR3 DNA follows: TGCGCCAGCAGCCAAGGGGGCGCGGCGGGAGGGCCAGAGACCCAGTACTTC.

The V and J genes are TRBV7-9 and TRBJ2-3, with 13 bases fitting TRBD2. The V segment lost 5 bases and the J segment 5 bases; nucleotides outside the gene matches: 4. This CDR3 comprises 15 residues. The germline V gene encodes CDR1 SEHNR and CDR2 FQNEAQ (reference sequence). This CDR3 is CASSHGLAGEDTQYF. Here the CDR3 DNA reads TGTGCCAGCAGCCACGGACTAGCGGGGGAAGATACGCAGTATTTT.

CDR3 residues: CASSPGGQGIREAFF. The CDR3 region has the DNA TGTGCCAGCAGCCCTGGGGGACAGGGTATTCGTGAAGCTTTCTTT. V usage is TRBV5-6 and J usage is TRBJ1-1, with 9 bases lining up with TRBD1. The V gene end was trimmed by 4 bases and the J gene end by 7 bases; junction bases not matched to a gene: 11. In germline, CDR1 is SGHDT, CDR2 YYEEEE. CDR3 length equals 15 residues.

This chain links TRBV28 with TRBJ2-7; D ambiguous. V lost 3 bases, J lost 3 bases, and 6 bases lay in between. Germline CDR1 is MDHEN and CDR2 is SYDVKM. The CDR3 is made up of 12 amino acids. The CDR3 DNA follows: TGTGCCAGCAGTTTGACGGGCTACGAGCAGTACTTC. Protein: CASSLTGYEQYF.

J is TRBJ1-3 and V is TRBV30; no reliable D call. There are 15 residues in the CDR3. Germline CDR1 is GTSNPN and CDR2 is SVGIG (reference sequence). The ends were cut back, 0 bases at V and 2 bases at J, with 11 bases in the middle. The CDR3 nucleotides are TGTGCCTGGAGTGTAAGCTCGGGGACTGGAAACACCATATATTTT. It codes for CAWSVSSGTGNTIYF.

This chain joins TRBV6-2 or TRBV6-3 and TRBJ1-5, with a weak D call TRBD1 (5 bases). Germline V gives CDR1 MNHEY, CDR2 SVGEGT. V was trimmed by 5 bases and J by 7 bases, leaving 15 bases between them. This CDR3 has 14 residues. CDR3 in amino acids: CASSHGGGGQPQHF. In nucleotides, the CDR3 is TGTGCCAGCAGTCACGGCGGGGGAGGCCAGCCCCAGCATTTT.

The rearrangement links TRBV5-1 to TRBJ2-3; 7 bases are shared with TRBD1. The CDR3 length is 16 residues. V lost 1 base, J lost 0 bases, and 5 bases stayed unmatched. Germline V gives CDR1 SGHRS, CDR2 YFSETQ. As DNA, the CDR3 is TGCGCCAGCAGCTTGCTCCAGGACAGGAGCACAGATACGCAGTATTTT. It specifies CASSLLQDRSTDTQYF.

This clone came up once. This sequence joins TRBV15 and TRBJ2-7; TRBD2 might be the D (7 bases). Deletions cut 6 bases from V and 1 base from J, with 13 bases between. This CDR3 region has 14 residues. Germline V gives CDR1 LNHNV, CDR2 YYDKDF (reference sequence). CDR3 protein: CATRQGGGSYEQYF. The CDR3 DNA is TGTGCCACCAGGCAGGGAGGGGGGTCCTACGAGCAGTACTTC.

CDR3 sequence reads: CASSQDWDRVHEQYF. Written as DNA, the CDR3 is TGTGCCAGCAGCCAAGATTGGGACAGGGTCCACGAGCAGTACTTC. The genes are TRBV3-1 (or the pseudogene TRBV3-2) and TRBJ2-7; 9 nucleotides align to TRBD1. There are 15 residues in the CDR3. With 0 bases clipped from V and 5 bases from J, the junction kept 5 bases outside the gene matches. The germline V gene encodes CDR1 LGHDT and CDR2 YNNKEL (reference sequence).

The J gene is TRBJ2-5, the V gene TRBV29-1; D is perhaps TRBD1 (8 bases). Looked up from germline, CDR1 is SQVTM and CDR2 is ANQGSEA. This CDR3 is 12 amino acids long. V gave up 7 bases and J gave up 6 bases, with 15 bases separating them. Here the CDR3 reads CSGNRGGKTQYF. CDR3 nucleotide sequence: TGCAGCGGCAACAGGGGGGGGAAGACCCAGTACTTC.